The 3 T cell receptor beta chains in this list originate from one sample, sequenced in a study of T-cell memory formation after mild COVID-19 (dated by TCRdb to the early 2020s). The library was obtained by 5' RACE. Sequencing relied on an Illumina NovaSeq 6000. Through fastp at Q25 and MiXCR, TCRdb rebuilt clones from the public reads, retaining in-frame beta chains. Every distinct CDR3 protein forms one entry, paired with its most common genes and DNA. For this sample the table gives about 340,000 distinct CDR3 sequences, of which 20% to 25% were detected only once. The biggest ten clones account for around 20% of the sample. Sequencing was done on a sample of PBMCs or a T cell subset sorted from them (not recorded which). These receptors were collected from a man younger than 30 who had mild COVID-19 (a few samples of this study predate the infection). The sample titles of this study are shuffled in the database, so cell type and time point are left out; the donor was told from shared clones.

This clonotype was recorded a few times. V gene TRBV2 combines with J gene TRBJ1-1; 9 bases match TRBD1. J was trimmed by 5 bases and V by 4 bases; bases with no gene match: 2. This CDR3 comprises 13 residues. The germline CDR1 and CDR2 sequences are SNHLY and FYNNEI. The CDR3 here is CASSGDRETEAFF. CDR3 nucleotides: TGTGCCAGCAGTGGGGACAGGGAGACTGAAGCTTTCTTT.

The chain combines TRBV15 with TRBJ2-7, with TRBD1 identical over 12 bases. Unmatched junction bases numbered 4, after V lost 2 bases and J lost 5 bases. Germline CDR1 and CDR2: LNHNV and YYDKDF (reference sequence). The CDR3 has 15 residues. The CDR3 is CATSRPGQGAHEQYV. CDR3 nucleotide sequence: TGTGCCACCAGCAGACCGGGACAGGGGGCCCACGAGCAGTACGTC.

This rearrangement joins TRBV20-1 to TRBJ2-3, with TRBD2 matching over 8 bases. Germline loops: CDR1 DFQATT, CDR2 SNEGSKA (reference sequence). This CDR3 comprises 13 residues. V lost 5 bases and J lost 8; bases outside the gene matches: 9. The CDR3: CSAPLGGASTQYF. The CDR3 nucleotides are TGCAGTGCTCCACTCGGGGGGGCAAGTACGCAGTATTTT.